This T cell receptor beta chain was sequenced during a study of T cell responses to AZD1222 COVID-19 vaccine. General study results and limits: Spike-specific TCR breadth and depth grew following two AZD1222 doses.

A note on this clone: Antigen: not known.

Libraries were prepared by immunoSEQ multiplex PCR; TCRdb keeps only in-frame clonotypes and omits some of them. Among more than 150,000 clones listed, about 95% were seen once. The receptor's source is an adult in good health. The sequenced sample was peripheral blood, obtained on day 0 of AZD1222 vaccination.

The CDR3 DNA is TGTGCCAGCAGCTCGTTGGCTTTTAGAAGCTCCTATAATTCACCCCTCCACTTT. Translation gives CASSSLAFRSSYNSPLHF. The chain recombines TRBV7-8 with TRBJ1-6; D uncertain. The V gene's germline CDR1 is SGHVS and CDR2 FQNEAQ. Trimming cost V 4 bases and J 0 bases, with 16 bases left between them. The CDR3 runs to 18 residues.